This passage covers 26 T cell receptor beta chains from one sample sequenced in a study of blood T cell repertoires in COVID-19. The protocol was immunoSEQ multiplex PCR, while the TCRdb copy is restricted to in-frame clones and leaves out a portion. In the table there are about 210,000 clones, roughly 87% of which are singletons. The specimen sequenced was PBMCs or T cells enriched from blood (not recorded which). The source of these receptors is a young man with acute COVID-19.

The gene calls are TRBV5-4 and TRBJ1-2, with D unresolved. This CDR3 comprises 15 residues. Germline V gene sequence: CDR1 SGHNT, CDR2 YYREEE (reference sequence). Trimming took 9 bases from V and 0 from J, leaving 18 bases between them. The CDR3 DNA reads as TGTGCCACCGCGCCAGATCTTACAGCTAACTATGGCTACACCTTC. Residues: CATAPDLTANYGYTF.

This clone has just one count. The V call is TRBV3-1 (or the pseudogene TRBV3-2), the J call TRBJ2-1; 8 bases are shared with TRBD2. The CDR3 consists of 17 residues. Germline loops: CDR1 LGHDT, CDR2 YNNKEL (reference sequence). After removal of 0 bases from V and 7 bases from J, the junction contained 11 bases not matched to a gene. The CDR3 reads CASSQDPGLAGVNEQFF. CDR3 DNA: TGTGCCAGCAGCCAAGATCCGGGGCTAGCGGGTGTAAATGAGCAGTTCTTC.

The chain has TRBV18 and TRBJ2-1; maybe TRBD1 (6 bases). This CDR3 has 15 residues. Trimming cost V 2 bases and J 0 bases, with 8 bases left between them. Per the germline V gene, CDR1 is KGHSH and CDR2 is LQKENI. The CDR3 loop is CASSPDRSSYNEQFF. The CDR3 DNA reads TGTGCCAGCTCACCAGACAGGAGCTCCTACAATGAGCAGTTCTTC.

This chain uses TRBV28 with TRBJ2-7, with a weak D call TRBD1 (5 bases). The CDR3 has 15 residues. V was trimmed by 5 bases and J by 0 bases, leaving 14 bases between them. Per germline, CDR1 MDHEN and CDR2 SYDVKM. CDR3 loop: CASSPISDSSYEQYF. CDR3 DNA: TGTGCCAGCAGTCCCATCAGCGACAGCTCCTACGAGCAGTACTTC.

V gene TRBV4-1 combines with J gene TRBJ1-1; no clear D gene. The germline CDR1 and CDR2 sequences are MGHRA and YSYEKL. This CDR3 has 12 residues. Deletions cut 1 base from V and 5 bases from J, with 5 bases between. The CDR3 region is CASSQVSTEAFF. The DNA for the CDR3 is TGCGCCAGCAGCCAAGTCAGTACTGAAGCTTTCTTT.

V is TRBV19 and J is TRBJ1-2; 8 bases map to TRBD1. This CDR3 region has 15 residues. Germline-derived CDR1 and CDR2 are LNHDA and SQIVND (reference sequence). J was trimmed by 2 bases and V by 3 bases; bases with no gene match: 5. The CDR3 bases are TGTGCCAGTAGTATCGGGAGGACAGGGAACTATGGCTACACCTTC. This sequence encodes CASSIGRTGNYGYTF.

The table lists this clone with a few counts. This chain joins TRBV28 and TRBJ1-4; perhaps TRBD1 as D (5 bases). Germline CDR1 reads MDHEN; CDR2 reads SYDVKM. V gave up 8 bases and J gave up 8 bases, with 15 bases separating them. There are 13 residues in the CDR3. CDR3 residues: CASLPGSREKLFF. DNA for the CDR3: TGTGCCAGCCTACCAGGGTCTCGAGAAAAACTGTTTTTT.

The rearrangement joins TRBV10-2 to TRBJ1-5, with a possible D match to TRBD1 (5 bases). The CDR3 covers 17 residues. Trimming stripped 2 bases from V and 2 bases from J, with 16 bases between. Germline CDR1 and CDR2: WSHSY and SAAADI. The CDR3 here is CASSESPPAGRNQPQHF. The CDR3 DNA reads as TGCGCCAGCAGTGAGAGCCCCCCGGCAGGGCGCAATCAGCCCCAGCATTTT.

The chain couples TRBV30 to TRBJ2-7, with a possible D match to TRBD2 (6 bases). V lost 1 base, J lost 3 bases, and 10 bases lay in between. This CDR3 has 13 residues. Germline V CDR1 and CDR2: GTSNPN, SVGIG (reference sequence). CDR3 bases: TGTGCCTGGAGTGGAGGCGGGAACTACGAGCAGTACTTC. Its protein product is CAWSGGGNYEQYF.

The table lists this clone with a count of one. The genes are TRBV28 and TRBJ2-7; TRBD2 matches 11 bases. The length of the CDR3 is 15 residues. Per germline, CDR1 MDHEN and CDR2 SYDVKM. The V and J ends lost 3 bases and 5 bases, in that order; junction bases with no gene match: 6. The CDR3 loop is CASSFLSGRAHEQYF. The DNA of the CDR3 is TGTGCCAGCAGTTTCCTTAGCGGGAGGGCCCACGAGCAGTACTTC.

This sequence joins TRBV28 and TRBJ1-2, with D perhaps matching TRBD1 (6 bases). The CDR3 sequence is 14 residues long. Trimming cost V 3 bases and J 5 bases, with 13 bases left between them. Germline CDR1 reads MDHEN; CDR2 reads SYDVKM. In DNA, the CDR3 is TGTGCCAGCAGTTTGTCAGGGGAACATTATGGCTACACCTTC. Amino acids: CASSLSGEHYGYTF.

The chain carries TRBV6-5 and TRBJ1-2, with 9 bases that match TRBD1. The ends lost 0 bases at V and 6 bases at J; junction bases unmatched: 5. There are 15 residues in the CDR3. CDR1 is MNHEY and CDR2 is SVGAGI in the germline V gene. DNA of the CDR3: TGTGCCAGCAGTTACTCGGGACAGGGTTTACATGGCTACACCTTC. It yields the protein CASSYSGQGLHGYTF.

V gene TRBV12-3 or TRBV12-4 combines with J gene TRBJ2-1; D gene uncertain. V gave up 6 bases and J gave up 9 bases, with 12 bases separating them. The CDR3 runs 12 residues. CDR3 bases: TGTGCCAGCAGGCACAGTACTGGTGAGCAGTTCTTC. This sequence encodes CASRHSTGEQFF.

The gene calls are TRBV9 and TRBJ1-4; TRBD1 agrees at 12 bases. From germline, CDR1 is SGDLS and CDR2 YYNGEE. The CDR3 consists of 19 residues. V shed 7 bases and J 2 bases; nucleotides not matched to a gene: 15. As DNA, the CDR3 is TGTGCCAGCGGACAGCGCGGGGGGACAGGGGGCGCGACTAATGAAAAACTGTTTTTT. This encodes CASGQRGGTGGATNEKLFF.

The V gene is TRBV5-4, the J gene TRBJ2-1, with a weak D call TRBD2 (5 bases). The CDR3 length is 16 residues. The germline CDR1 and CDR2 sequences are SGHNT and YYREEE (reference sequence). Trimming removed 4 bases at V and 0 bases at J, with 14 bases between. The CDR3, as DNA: TGTGCCAGCAGCGCCCGGAGGATGAGCTCCTACAATGAGCAGTTCTTC. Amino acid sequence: CASSARRMSSYNEQFF. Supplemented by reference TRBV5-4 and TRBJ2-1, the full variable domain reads ETGVTQSPTHLIKTRGQQVTLRCSSQSGHNTVSWYQQALGQGPQFIFQYYREEENGRGNFPPRFSGLQFPNYSSELNVNALELDDSALYLCASSARRMSSYNEQFFGPGTRLTVL.

The DNA for the CDR3 is TGTGCCAGCAGTTTAGAGGGGATGCAGCCGCAGTATTTT. Protein product: CASSLEGMQPQYF. The V gene is TRBV12-3 or TRBV12-4, the J gene TRBJ2-3; D perhaps matches TRBD1 (5 bases). This CDR3 spans 13 amino acids. The germline V and J ends were trimmed by 1 base and 10 bases, with 12 bases remaining between them.

CDR3 nucleotides: TGTGCCAGCACCCGGGGGGGGACTGAAGCTTTCTTT. This encodes CASTRGGTEAFF. The V gene is TRBV5-4, the J gene TRBJ1-1, with D perhaps matching TRBD1 (5 bases). V lost 6 bases and J 5 bases, leaving 11 bases between the germline ends. The CDR3 length is 12 residues. Germline V gene data show CDR1 as SGHNT and CDR2 as YYREEE (reference sequence).

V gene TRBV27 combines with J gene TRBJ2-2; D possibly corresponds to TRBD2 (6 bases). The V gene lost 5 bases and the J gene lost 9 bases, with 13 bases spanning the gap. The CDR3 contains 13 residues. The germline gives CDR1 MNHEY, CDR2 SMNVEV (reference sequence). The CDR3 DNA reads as TGTGCCAGCAGTCCCTGGGACTCCCGGGAGCTGTTTTTT. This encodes CASSPWDSRELFF.

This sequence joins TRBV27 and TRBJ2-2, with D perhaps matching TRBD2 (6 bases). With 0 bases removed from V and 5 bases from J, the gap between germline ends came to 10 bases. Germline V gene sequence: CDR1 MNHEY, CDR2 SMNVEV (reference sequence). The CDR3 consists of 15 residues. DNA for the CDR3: TGTGCCAGCAGTTTATCTGGGAGGACAACCGGGGAGCTGTTTTTT. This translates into CASSLSGRTTGELFF.

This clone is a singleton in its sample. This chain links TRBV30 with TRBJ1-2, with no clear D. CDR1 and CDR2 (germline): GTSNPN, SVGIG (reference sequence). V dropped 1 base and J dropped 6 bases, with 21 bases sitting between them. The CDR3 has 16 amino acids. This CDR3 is CAWSALRTQDGNGYTF. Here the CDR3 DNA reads TGTGCCTGGAGTGCTCTCCGTACCCAAGACGGGAATGGCTACACCTTC.

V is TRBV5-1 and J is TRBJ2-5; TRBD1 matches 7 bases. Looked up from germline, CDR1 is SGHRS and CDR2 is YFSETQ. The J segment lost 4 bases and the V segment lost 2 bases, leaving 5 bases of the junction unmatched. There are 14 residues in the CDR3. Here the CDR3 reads CASSLSGGIETQYF. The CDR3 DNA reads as TGCGCCAGCAGCTTATCAGGGGGAATAGAGACCCAGTACTTC.

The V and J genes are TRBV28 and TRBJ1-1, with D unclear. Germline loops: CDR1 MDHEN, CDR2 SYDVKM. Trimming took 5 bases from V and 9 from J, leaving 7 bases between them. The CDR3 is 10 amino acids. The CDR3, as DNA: TGTGCCAGCAGTGTGACTCAAGCTTTCTTT. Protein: CASSVTQAFF.

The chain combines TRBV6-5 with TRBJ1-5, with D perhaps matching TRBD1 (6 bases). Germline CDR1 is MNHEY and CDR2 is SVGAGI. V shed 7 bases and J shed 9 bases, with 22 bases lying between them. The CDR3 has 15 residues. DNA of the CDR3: TGTGCCAGCACTGCCAGCCAGGGGACGGGGGGGCCCCAGCATTTT. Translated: CASTASQGTGGPQHF.

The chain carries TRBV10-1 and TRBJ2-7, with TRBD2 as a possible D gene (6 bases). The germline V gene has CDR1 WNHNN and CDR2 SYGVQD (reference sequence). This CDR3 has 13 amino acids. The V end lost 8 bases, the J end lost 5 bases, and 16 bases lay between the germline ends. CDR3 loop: CASAGPAGDEQYF. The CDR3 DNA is TGCGCCAGCGCGGGGCCCGCCGGGGACGAGCAGTACTTC.

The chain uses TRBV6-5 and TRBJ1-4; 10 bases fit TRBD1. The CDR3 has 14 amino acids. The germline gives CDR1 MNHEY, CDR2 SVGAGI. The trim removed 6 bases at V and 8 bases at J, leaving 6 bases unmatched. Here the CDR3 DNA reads TGTGCCAGCAGAACGGGACAGGGGAGCGAAAAACTGTTTTTT. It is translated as CASRTGQGSEKLFF.

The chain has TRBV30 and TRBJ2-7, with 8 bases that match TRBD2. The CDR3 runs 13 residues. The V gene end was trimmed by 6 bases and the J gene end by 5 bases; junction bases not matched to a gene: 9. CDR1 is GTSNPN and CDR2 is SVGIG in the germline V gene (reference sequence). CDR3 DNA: TGTGCCTGTCGACGGGAGGGGGGGAACGAGCAGTACTTC. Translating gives CACRREGGNEQYF.